Listed below are T cell receptor beta chains from one sample, sequenced in a study of blood T cell repertoires in COVID-19. Measured with immunoSEQ multiplex PCR; TCRdb has only the in-frame clones, and not every one. The sample lists under 300,000 clones; around 82% were seen once. Sequenced material: peripheral blood. The receptor source for this set is a woman aged 80 or over with active or convalescent COVID-19. Both conserved end residues are part of each CDR3. The D gene is left open where the match is weak. A row's size may be missing; if present it is once, few, many or a size class.

abundance | d_gene | j_gene | v_gene | CDR3aa | CDR3nt
NA | NA | TRBJ1-2 | TRBV5-4 | CASRPGDFGYGYTF | TGTGCCAGCAGACCAGGGGATTTTGGCTATGGCTACACCTTC
NA | NA | TRBJ2-3 | TRBV24-1 | CATSDFWEPNSTDTQYF | TGTGCCACCAGTGATTTTTGGGAGCCCAATAGCACAGATACGCAGTATTTT
NA | NA | TRBJ1-2 | TRBV14 | CASSEGQTLINYGYTF | TGTGCCAGCAGCGAGGGCCAGACGCTCATTAACTATGGCTACACCTTC
NA | NA | TRBJ2-5 | TRBV5-6 | CASSFSGTPETQYF | TGTGCCAGCAGCTTTTCCGGGACTCCAGAGACCCAGTACTTC
NA | TRBD2 | TRBJ2-5 | TRBV3-1/TRBV3-2 | CASSQEGIAGGWYQETQYF | TGTGCCAGCAGCCAAGAGGGGATAGCGGGGGGCTGGTACCAAGAGACCCAGTACTTC
few | NA | TRBJ2-7 | TRBV30 | CAWSVRVRFSYEQYF | TGTGCCTGGAGTGTACGGGTTCGGTTTTCCTACGAGCAGTACTTC
NA | NA | TRBJ1-1 | TRBV5-1 | CASSARTENTEAFF | TGCGCCAGCAGCGCCAGGACAGAGAACACTGAAGCTTTCTTT
once | TRBD1 | TRBJ1-6 | TRBV19 | CASSHRDSNSPLHF | TGTGCCAGTAGTCACCGGGACAGTAATTCACCCCTCCACTTT
NA | TRBD1 | TRBJ1-3 | TRBV5-1 | CASSLHGQEPGNTIYF | TGCGCCAGCAGCTTGCACGGACAGGAGCCTGGAAACACCATATATTTT
once | NA | TRBJ2-7 | TRBV10-3 | CAISVGGMGTYEQYF | TGTGCCATCAGTGTAGGGGGAATGGGCACCTACGAGCAGTACTTC